A single sample gave rise to the 15 T cell receptor beta chains below, sequenced in a study of shared clonotypes between healthy human individuals. Data came from immunoSEQ multiplex PCR; TCRdb stores just in-frame clones and leaves some out. The table shows a few hundred thousand clones, with around 96% occurring only once. The sequenced material came from memory CD8+ T cells sorted from blood. Subset denoted: CD45RO+ cells pooled with CCR7-negative TemRA cells. These receptors came from a man aged 30 to 39 in good health.

V gene TRBV19 combines with J gene TRBJ2-7; TRBD1 might be the D (6 bases). Trimming stripped 8 bases from V and 5 bases from J, with 13 bases between. CDR1 and CDR2 from the germline V gene are LNHDA and SQIVND (reference sequence). There are 12 residues in the CDR3. The CDR3 protein is CASRNRVNEQYF. CDR3 bases: TGTGCCAGTCGGAACAGGGTAAACGAGCAGTACTTC.

This clone has a single count. The chain links TRBV29-1 to TRBJ2-3; 7 bases line up with TRBD1. This CDR3 is built from 10 residues. CDR1 and CDR2 from the germline V gene are SQVTM and ANQGSEA. The trim removed 6 bases at V and 10 bases at J, leaving 4 bases unmatched. This chain's CDR3 is CSVFDRAQYF. CDR3 DNA sequence: TGCAGCGTCTTCGACAGGGCGCAGTATTTT.

The chain couples TRBV13 to TRBJ2-3, with TRBD2 identical over 9 bases. Trimming at V came to 4 bases and at J to 0 bases, leaving 2 bases not matched to a gene. This CDR3 spans 15 amino acids. CDR1 and CDR2 from the germline V gene are PRHDT and FYEKMQ (reference sequence). This chain's CDR3 is CASSWTSESTDTQYF. The CDR3 bases are TGTGCCAGCAGCTGGACTAGCGAGAGCACAGATACGCAGTATTTT.

V is TRBV6-1 and J is TRBJ2-1; D is ambiguous. Trimming removed 5 bases from V and 2 bases from J, with 1 base in between. Germline V gene data show CDR1 as MNHNS and CDR2 as SASEGT. The length of the CDR3 is 11 residues. As DNA, the CDR3 is TGTGCCAGCAGTACCTACAATGAGCAGTTCTTC. Its protein product is CASSTYNEQFF.

This chain joins TRBV30 and TRBJ2-3; 7 nucleotides align to TRBD2. V was pared by 4 bases and J by 8 bases, with 6 bases of the junction left unmatched. The CDR3 consists of 12 residues. Germline CDR1 is GTSNPN and CDR2 is SVGIG (reference sequence). In DNA form, the CDR3 reads TGTGCCTGGATGGGAGGGCGGGGTACGCAGTATTTT. This sequence encodes CAWMGGRGTQYF.

This chain connects TRBV7-2 to TRBJ2-1, with 9 nucleotides matching TRBD2. V trimming: 4 bases; J trimming: 8 bases; junction bases outside the gene matches: 18. This CDR3 contains 18 residues. Germline assignment: CDR1 SGHTA and CDR2 FQGNSA. CDR3 amino acids: CASSYVGTILEREDEQFF. The CDR3 DNA sequence: TGTGCCAGCAGCTACGTAGGGACCATACTAGAGCGGGAGGATGAGCAGTTCTTC. Based on the CDR3 plus reference TRBV7-2 and TRBJ2-1, the full variable domain is GAGVSQSPSNKVTEKGKDVELRCDPISGHTALYWYRQSLGQGLEFLIYFQGNSAPDKSGLPSDRFSAERTGGSVSTLTIQRTQQEDSAVYLCASSYVGTILEREDEQFFGPGTRLTVL.

The chain combines TRBV7-2 with TRBJ2-3; 7 bases fit TRBD2. Germline V gives CDR1 SGHTA, CDR2 FQGNSA. The CDR3 covers 14 residues. The V gene end was trimmed by 1 base and the J gene end by 3 bases; junction bases not matched to a gene: 1. The CDR3 sequence is CASSLGTRTDTQYF. The CDR3 DNA reads TGTGCCAGCAGCTTAGGGACTAGGACAGATACGCAGTATTTT.

Remarks on this clone: An end of the junction does not agree with germline; a read error may underlie this. The rearrangement joins TRBV7-7 to TRBJ1-5; maybe TRBD1 (5 bases). The CDR3 length is 13 residues. Germline V gene sequence: CDR1 SSHAT, CDR2 FNYEAQ (reference sequence). The CDR3, as DNA: TGTGCTAGCAGCTTGGGGGAAAATCAGCCCCAGCATTTT. Translating it yields CASSLGENQPQHF.

In regard to this clone: The same CDR3 also results from other DNA sequences found in this sample. V is TRBV5-4 and J is TRBJ1-1, with D possibly TRBD1 on 5 matching bases. The CDR3 length is 12 residues. Germline V gives CDR1 SGHNT, CDR2 YYREEE (reference sequence). V lost 2 bases and J 5 bases, leaving 7 bases between the germline ends. CDR3 sequence (DNA): TGTGCCAGCAGCTTTGGGGGAACTGAAGCTTTCTTT. Its translation is CASSFGGTEAFF.

The chain links TRBV9 to TRBJ2-5; D call uncertain. Germline V gene sequence: CDR1 SGDLS, CDR2 YYNGEE. V dropped 3 bases and J dropped 4 bases, with 13 bases sitting between them. CDR3 length: 14 amino acids. This CDR3 reads CASSAHGLVETQYF. The CDR3 nucleotides read TGTGCCAGCAGCGCCCATGGGCTTGTAGAGACCCAGTACTTC.

Written as DNA, the CDR3 is TGTGCCAGCAGCTCACCAGGGGGGTCTGAAGCTTTCTTT. Translated: CASSSPGGSEAFF. The chain has TRBV11-2 and TRBJ1-1; TRBD1 matches 7 bases. This CDR3 region has 13 residues. V shed 4 bases and J 6 bases; nucleotides not matched to a gene: 5. Germline values: CDR1 SGHAT, CDR2 FQNNGV.

CDR3 loop: CASLRLAGADTQYF. CDR3 sequence (DNA): TGTGCCAGCCTCAGGCTAGCGGGAGCAGATACGCAGTATTTT. The V and J genes are TRBV2 and TRBJ2-3; 10 bases map to TRBD2. The CDR3 sequence is 14 residues long. The germline gives CDR1 SNHLY, CDR2 FYNNEI. V lost 8 bases to trimming and J lost 4 bases; unmatched junction nucleotides: 6. Complete variable domain (other parts from reference TRBV2 and TRBJ2-3): EPEVTQTPSHQVTQMGQEVILRCVPISNHLYFYWYRQILGQKVEFLVSFYNNEISEKSEIFDDQFSVERPDGSNFTLKIRSTKLEDSAMYFCASLRLAGADTQYFGPGTRLTVL.

The chain combines TRBV5-1 with TRBJ2-2, with a tentative D call TRBD1 (6 bases). Germline CDR1 reads SGHRS; CDR2 reads YFSETQ. The CDR3 length is 14 residues. The V gene lost 5 bases and the J gene lost 1 base, with 9 bases spanning the gap. DNA of the CDR3: TGCGCCAGCAGAGAACAGGGGAACACCGGGGAGCTGTTTTTT. Translating it yields CASREQGNTGELFF.

The V call is TRBV7-6, the J call TRBJ2-1; D possibly corresponds to TRBD2 (5 bases). This CDR3 comprises 15 residues. The V and J ends lost 1 base and 3 bases respectively, with 10 bases between them. Germline loops: CDR1 SGHVS, CDR2 FNYEAQ. CDR3 DNA: TGTGCCAGCAGCTTAGAACGGGATTTCTACAATGAGCAGTTCTTC. Amino acid sequence: CASSLERDFYNEQFF.

This chain joins TRBV7-9 and TRBJ1-2; 7 bases are shared with TRBD1. The CDR3 runs to 15 residues. V shed 5 bases, J shed 6 bases, and the junction held 12 bases outside the gene matches. CDR1 is SEHNR and CDR2 is FQNEAQ in the germline V gene (reference sequence). DNA of the CDR3: TGTGCCAGCAGCCTAGTTAAACAGGGGACGCATGGCTACACCTTC. This sequence encodes CASSLVKQGTHGYTF.